A selection of T cell receptor beta chains follows, all from one sample in a study of shared clonotypes between healthy human individuals. Only in-frame clones appear in the TCRdb table, and some are missing; sequencing was by immunoSEQ multiplex PCR. Of about 680,000 clones detected, about 90% appear once; the ten largest clones hold approximately 25%. The sample consisted of naive CD8+ T cells sorted from blood. The receptor source for this set is a man aged 30 to 45 in good health. Each CDR3 is given with its conserved first and last residue. Each record gives: D gene, V gene, clone size, J gene, CDR3 protein, CDR3 DNA. A D gene is named only where the DNA matches it firmly. A clone size is listed for some rows: how often the clone was seen (once, few, many), or a class if it is expanded.

D: TRBD1
V: TRBV4-3
size: NA
J: TRBJ2-6
CDR3: CASSQGGPGQGVSGANVLTF
DNA: TGCGCCAGCAGCCAAGGGGGACCGGGACAGGGGGTCTCTGGGGCCAACGTCCTGACTTTC

D: NA
V: TRBV27
size: NA
J: TRBJ1-5
CDR3: CASRSGVTYSNQPQHF
DNA: TGTGCCAGCAGATCAGGGGTGACCTATAGCAATCAGCCCCAGCATTTT

D: NA
V: TRBV4-1
size: NA
J: TRBJ2-7
CDR3: CASSQEGWTVSYEQYF
DNA: TGCGCCAGCAGCCAAGAAGGGTGGACAGTGTCCTACGAGCAGTACTTC

D: NA
V: TRBV6-5
size: NA
J: TRBJ2-1
CDR3: CASSDPGSYNEQFF
DNA: TGTGCCAGCTCCGACCCGGGATCCTACAATGAGCAGTTCTTC

D: NA
V: TRBV27
size: NA
J: TRBJ2-7
CDR3: CASSLREPYEQYF
DNA: TGTGCCAGCAGTTTGAGGGAGCCCTACGAGCAGTACTTC

D: TRBD1
V: TRBV28
size: NA
J: TRBJ2-7
CDR3: CASGNRGSSYEQYF
DNA: TGTGCCAGCGGAAACAGGGGGAGCTCCTACGAGCAGTACTTC

D: TRBD1
V: TRBV28
size: NA
J: TRBJ2-1
CDR3: CASSPTGTYNEQFF
DNA: TGTGCCAGCAGTCCGACAGGGACCTACAATGAGCAGTTCTTC

D: NA
V: TRBV9
size: NA
J: TRBJ2-2
CDR3: CASSVVGRGEKHTGELFF
DNA: TGTGCCAGCAGCGTAGTTGGGAGAGGGGAGAAGCACACCGGGGAGCTGTTTTTT

D: TRBD2
V: TRBV9
size: NA
J: TRBJ2-7
CDR3: CASSTGREGRGEQYF
DNA: TGTGCCAGCAGCACCGGTCGGGAGGGCAGGGGCGAGCAGTACTTC

D: NA
V: TRBV27
size: few
J: TRBJ1-1
CDR3: CASSSLLGTRNTEAFF
DNA: TGTGCCAGCAGTTCTTTACTGGGGACACGTAACACTGAAGCTTTCTTT

D: TRBD1
V: TRBV28
size: NA
J: TRBJ1-2
CDR3: CASSSSGTGVGYTF
DNA: TGTGCCAGCAGTTCATCCGGGACAGGGGTCGGCTACACCTTC

D: NA
V: TRBV7-9
size: NA
J: TRBJ1-2
CDR3: CASSQSSGGPNYGYTF
DNA: TGTGCCAGCAGCCAAAGTTCGGGGGGACCTAACTATGGCTACACCTTC

D: NA
V: TRBV21-1
size: NA
J: TRBJ1-5
CDR3: CASSKAVGNQPQHF
DNA: TGTGCCAGCAGCAAAGCCGTCGGGAATCAGCCCCAGCATTTT

D: NA
V: TRBV7-9
size: NA
J: TRBJ2-5
CDR3: CASSLLQETQYF
DNA: TGTGCCAGCAGCTTACTCCAAGAGACCCAGTACTTC

D: NA
V: TRBV9
size: NA
J: TRBJ1-5
CDR3: CASSIGSGNQPQHF
DNA: TGTGCCAGCAGCATCGGTAGTGGCAATCAGCCCCAGCATTTT

D: NA
V: TRBV6-5
size: NA
J: TRBJ2-5
CDR3: CASSYFSGSETQYF
DNA: TGTGCCAGCAGTTACTTTTCGGGGTCAGAGACCCAGTACTTC

D: NA
V: TRBV28
size: NA
J: TRBJ1-1
CDR3: CASTQNTEAFF
DNA: TGTGCCAGCACACAGAACACTGAAGCTTTCTTT

D: NA
V: TRBV5-6
size: NA
J: TRBJ2-7
CDR3: CASSMTGSLYEQYF
DNA: TGTGCCAGCAGCATGACAGGATCTCTCTACGAGCAGTACTTC

D: NA
V: TRBV12-1
size: once
J: TRBJ1-3
CDR3: CASSRIPGDILSGNTIYF
DNA: TGTGCCAGCAGCCGCATACCAGGGGACATCCTCTCTGGAAACACCATATATTTT

D: NA
V: TRBV7-9
size: NA
J: TRBJ1-1
CDR3: CASSPPLVGARTEAFF
DNA: TGTGCCAGCAGCCCACCCCTGGTAGGGGCTCGGACTGAAGCTTTCTTT

D: NA
V: TRBV9
size: once
J: TRBJ1-2
CDR3: CASSPGRASF
DNA: TGTGCCAGCAGTCCCGGGAGAGCTTCCTTC

D: NA
V: TRBV7-7
size: NA
J: TRBJ2-3
CDR3: CASSLGFPDTQYF
DNA: TGTGCCAGCAGCTTAGGTTTCCCAGATACGCAGTATTTT

D: NA
V: TRBV9
size: once
J: TRBJ2-7
CDR3: CASSPGGKGYEQYF
DNA: TGTGCCAGCAGCCCTGGCGGGAAGGGCTACGAGCAGTACTTC

D: NA
V: TRBV25-1
size: few
J: TRBJ2-2
CDR3: CASSDQRGELFF
DNA: TGTGCCAGCAGTGACCAAAGGGGGGAGCTGTTTTTT

D: TRBD1
V: TRBV28
size: NA
J: TRBJ2-7
CDR3: CASSVTGVVYEQYF
DNA: TGTGCCAGCAGTGTGACAGGGGTCGTTTACGAGCAGTACTTC

D: TRBD2
V: TRBV11-3
size: NA
J: TRBJ2-1
CDR3: CASSLERDYYNEQFF
DNA: TGTGCCAGCAGCTTAGAAAGGGACTATTACAATGAGCAGTTCTTC

D: TRBD1
V: TRBV4-1
size: NA
J: TRBJ2-7
CDR3: CASSQRTGGHYEQYF
DNA: TGCGCCAGCAGCCAGAGGACAGGGGGACACTACGAGCAGTACTTC

D: TRBD1
V: TRBV5-4
size: NA
J: TRBJ2-7
CDR3: CASSLLWQGADEQYF
DNA: TGTGCCAGCAGCTTGCTTTGGCAGGGGGCCGACGAGCAGTACTTC

D: NA
V: TRBV7-3
size: NA
J: TRBJ1-1
CDR3: CASSLNGGYGDTEAFF
DNA: TGTGCCAGCAGCTTAAATGGGGGTTATGGGGACACTGAAGCTTTCTTT

D: TRBD1
V: TRBV29-1
size: once
J: TRBJ1-1
CDR3: CSALRDREAFF
DNA: TGCAGCGCCCTTCGGGACAGGGAAGCTTTCTTT

D: NA
V: TRBV7-3
size: once
J: TRBJ2-5
CDR3: CASASSVGVETQYF
DNA: TGTGCCAGCGCCTCTTCGGTCGGGGTAGAGACCCAGTACTTC

D: NA
V: TRBV28
size: NA
J: TRBJ1-4
CDR3: CASSARPFNEKLFF
DNA: TGTGCCAGCAGTGCGCGGCCTTTTAATGAAAAACTGTTTTTT

D: TRBD2
V: TRBV4-1
size: once
J: TRBJ2-3
CDR3: CASSQIGGRAYTDTQYF
DNA: TGCGCCAGCAGCCAGATTGGCGGGAGGGCCTACACAGATACGCAGTATTTT

D: TRBD2
V: TRBV6-5
size: NA
J: TRBJ2-3
CDR3: CASRVLAGGTDTQYF
DNA: TGTGCCAGCAGGGTACTAGCGGGAGGAACAGATACGCAGTATTTT

D: TRBD2
V: TRBV7-9
size: NA
J: TRBJ2-1
CDR3: CASSFPGTSGSRNEQFF
DNA: TGTGCCAGCAGCTTCCCCGGGACTAGCGGGAGTAGGAATGAGCAGTTCTTC

D: NA
V: TRBV5-6
size: NA
J: TRBJ2-1
CDR3: CASSLGGGEQFF
DNA: TGTGCCAGCAGCTTGGGGGGCGGAGAGCAGTTCTTC

D: NA
V: TRBV9
size: NA
J: TRBJ2-5
CDR3: CASSATQGFEETQYF
DNA: TGTGCCAGCAGCGCCACACAGGGATTCGAGGAGACCCAGTACTTC

D: NA
V: TRBV2
size: NA
J: TRBJ2-2
CDR3: CASSVGSVRTSGELFF
DNA: TGTGCCAGCAGTGTTGGTAGCGTACGAACGTCCGGGGAGCTGTTTTTT

D: NA
V: TRBV21-1
size: NA
J: TRBJ2-7
CDR3: CASSKSRGHEQYF
DNA: TGTGCCAGCAGTAAATCCAGGGGCCACGAGCAGTACTTC

D: TRBD2
V: TRBV5-6
size: NA
J: TRBJ2-3
CDR3: CASSLLAEITDTQYF
DNA: TGTGCCAGCAGCTTACTAGCGGAAATTACAGATACGCAGTATTTT

D: NA
V: TRBV28
size: NA
J: TRBJ2-3
CDR3: CASSFLRVGGTDTQYF
DNA: TGTGCCAGCAGTTTCTTAAGAGTGGGGGGCACAGATACGCAGTATTTT

D: TRBD2
V: TRBV5-4
size: NA
J: TRBJ2-1
CDR3: CASSWGLAGHNEQFF
DNA: TGTGCCAGCAGCTGGGGACTAGCGGGGCACAATGAGCAGTTCTTC

D: TRBD2
V: TRBV29-1
size: NA
J: TRBJ2-7
CDR3: CSVEVAGAPGEQYF
DNA: TGCAGCGTTGAGGTAGCGGGAGCCCCGGGGGAGCAGTACTTC

D: NA
V: TRBV4-3
size: NA
J: TRBJ1-3
CDR3: CASSQDRSGSGNTIYF
DNA: TGCGCCAGCAGCCAAGATAGGTCAGGCTCTGGAAACACCATATATTTT

D: TRBD2
V: TRBV4-1
size: NA
J: TRBJ2-1
CDR3: CASSQIAGGPYEQFF
DNA: TGCGCCAGCAGCCAAATAGCGGGAGGGCCCTATGAGCAGTTCTTC

D: TRBD1
V: TRBV27
size: NA
J: TRBJ2-7
CDR3: CASSRIDRAYEQYF
DNA: TGTGCCAGCAGCCGAATAGACAGGGCCTACGAGCAGTACTTC

D: NA
V: TRBV4-2
size: NA
J: TRBJ1-1
CDR3: CASSQDRGSEAFF
DNA: TGTGCCAGCAGCCAAGATCGGGGGTCTGAAGCTTTCTTT